The T cell receptor (beta chain) under discussion was sequenced for a study of OX40 agonist ivuxolimab in advanced cancers. At the level of the study: Dose-escalation patients were diagnosed with hepatocellular carcinoma, melanoma, renal cell cancer or head and neck cancer.

Germline loops: CDR1 MDHEN, CDR2 SYDVKM. V lost 3 bases, J lost 5 bases, and 4 bases lay in between. CDR3 length: 11 residues. Sampling of blood occurred at baseline, cycle 4 day 1, and cycle 7 day 1. Libraries were prepared by immunoSEQ multiplex PCR; TCRdb keeps only in-frame clonotypes and omits some of them. The table includes tens of thousands of clones, roughly 90% detected once. Notes on the study in general: Average numbers of expanded clones were greater in CD8+ T cells than in CD4+. There was clonal expansion of CD4+ and CD8+ blood T cells by week 6 at 0.1 to 3.0 mg/kg.

In regard to this clone: Its antigen is undetermined.

The chain joins TRBV28 to TRBJ1-1, with no clear D. This clonotype was sampled from an adult with an advanced solid tumor such as melanoma, head and neck, liver or kidney cancer. Sequencing was performed on CD4+ or CD8+ T cells sorted from blood, taken in a trial of the OX40 agonist ivuxolimab. The chain's CDR3 is CASSFRTEAFF. CDR3 coding DNA: TGTGCCAGCAGTTTCCGGACTGAAGCTTTCTTT. The entire variable domain, with the rest obtained from reference TRBV28 and TRBJ1-1, is as follows: DVKVTQSSRYLVKRTGEKVFLECVQDMDHENMFWYRQDPGLGLRLIYFSYDVKMKEKGDIPEGYSVSREKKERFSLILESASTNQTSMYLCASSFRTEAFFGQGTRLTVV.